This T cell receptor (beta chain) was observed in a study of radiotherapy plus CTLA-4 blockade in lung cancer. Overall study findings and caveats: Clones of tumor-derived TCRs expanded in blood after radiotherapy plus ipilimumab.

Assay used: immunoSEQ multiplex PCR; TCRdb lists only in-frame clones, some missing. The data contain 60,000 to 85,000 clones, more than 85% of them singletons. Notes on this clone: Its antigen remains unidentified.

The CDR3 loop spans 15 amino acids. Per the germline V gene, CDR1 is SGHVS and CDR2 is FNYEAQ. V was clipped by 4 bases and J by 0 bases, with 10 bases between them. The sample was peripheral blood, taken from a patient treated with radiotherapy plus ipilimumab. V is TRBV7-6 and J is TRBJ2-4; D call uncertain. This receptor was obtained from a human donor with non-small cell lung cancer who had stable disease on radiotherapy plus ipilimumab. The CDR3 coding sequence is TGTGCCAGCAGCTCGCCCGGGCTAGCCAAAAACATTCAGTACTTC. Its protein is CASSSPGLAKNIQYF.